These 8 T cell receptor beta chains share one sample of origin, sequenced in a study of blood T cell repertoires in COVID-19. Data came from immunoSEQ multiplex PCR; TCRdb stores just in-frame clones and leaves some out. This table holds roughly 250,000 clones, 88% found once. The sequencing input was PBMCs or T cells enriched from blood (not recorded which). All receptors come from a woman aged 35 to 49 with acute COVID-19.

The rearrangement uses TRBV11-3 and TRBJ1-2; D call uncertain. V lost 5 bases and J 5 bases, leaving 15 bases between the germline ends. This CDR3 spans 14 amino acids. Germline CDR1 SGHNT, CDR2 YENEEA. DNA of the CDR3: TGTGCCAGCAGCCACGACATTCTTGGGTATGGCTACACCTTC. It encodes CASSHDILGYGYTF.

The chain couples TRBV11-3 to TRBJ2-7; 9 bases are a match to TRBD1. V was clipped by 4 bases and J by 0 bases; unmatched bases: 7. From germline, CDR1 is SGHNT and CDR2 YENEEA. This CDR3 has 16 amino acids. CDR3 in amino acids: CASSSGTGRSSYEQYV. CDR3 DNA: TGTGCCAGCAGCTCAGGGACAGGGCGTAGCTCCTACGAGCAGTACGTC.

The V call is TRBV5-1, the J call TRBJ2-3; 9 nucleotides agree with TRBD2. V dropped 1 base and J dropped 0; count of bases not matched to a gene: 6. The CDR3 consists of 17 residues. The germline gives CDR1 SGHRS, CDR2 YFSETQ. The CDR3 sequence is CASSLYGTSGSTDTQYF. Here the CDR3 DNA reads TGCGCCAGCAGCTTGTACGGAACTAGCGGGAGCACAGATACGCAGTATTTT.

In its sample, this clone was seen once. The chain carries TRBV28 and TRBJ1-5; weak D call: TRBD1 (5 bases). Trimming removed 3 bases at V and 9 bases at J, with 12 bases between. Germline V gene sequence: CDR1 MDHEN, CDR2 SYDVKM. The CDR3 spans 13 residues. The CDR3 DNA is TGTGCCAGCAGTTTGCAGGGTAGTCTGCCCCAGCATTTT. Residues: CASSLQGSLPQHF. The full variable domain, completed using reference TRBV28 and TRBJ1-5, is DVKVTQSSRYLVKRTGEKVFLECVQDMDHENMFWYRQDPGLGLRLIYFSYDVKMKEKGDIPEGYSVSREKKERFSLILESASTNQTSMYLCASSLQGSLPQHFGDGTRLSIL.

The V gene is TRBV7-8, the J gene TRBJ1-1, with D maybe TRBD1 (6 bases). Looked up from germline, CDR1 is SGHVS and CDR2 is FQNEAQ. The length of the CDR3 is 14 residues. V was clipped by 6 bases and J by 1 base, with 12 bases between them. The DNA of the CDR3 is TGTGCCAGCAGTCCGGGACATGCGAACACTGAAGCTTTCTTT. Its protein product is CASSPGHANTEAFF.

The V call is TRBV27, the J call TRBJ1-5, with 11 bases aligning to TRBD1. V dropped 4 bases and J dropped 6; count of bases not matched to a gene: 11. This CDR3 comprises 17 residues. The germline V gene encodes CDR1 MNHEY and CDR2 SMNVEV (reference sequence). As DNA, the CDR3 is TGTGCCAGCAGTTCGCTACGGACAGGGGGCGAGGGTCAGCCCCAGCATTTT. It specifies CASSSLRTGGEGQPQHF.

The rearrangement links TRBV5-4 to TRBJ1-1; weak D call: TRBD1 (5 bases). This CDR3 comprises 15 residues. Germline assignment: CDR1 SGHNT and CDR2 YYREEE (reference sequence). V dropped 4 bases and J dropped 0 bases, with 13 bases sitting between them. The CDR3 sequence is CASSLRGGLNTEAFF. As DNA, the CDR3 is TGTGCCAGCAGCCTGAGGGGAGGGTTGAACACTGAAGCTTTCTTT.

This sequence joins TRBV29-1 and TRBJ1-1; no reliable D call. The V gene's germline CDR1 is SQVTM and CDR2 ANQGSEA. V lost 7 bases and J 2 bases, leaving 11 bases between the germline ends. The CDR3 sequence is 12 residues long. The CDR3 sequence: CSAARDNTEAFF. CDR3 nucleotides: TGCAGCGCAGCTCGAGATAACACTGAAGCTTTCTTT.